The T cell receptor beta chain described here comes from a study of cytomegalovirus exposure and HLA in healthy donors. In the PCR, 60 Vbeta and 13 Jbeta primers were used. Method: immunoSEQ multiplex PCR; TCRdb's copy keeps in-frame clones and lacks some. Among 84,000 or so clones listed, 70% to 85% were seen once. From germline, CDR1 is SGHRS and CDR2 YFSETQ. The V gene lost 0 bases and the J gene lost 3 bases, with 15 bases spanning the gap. CDR3 size: 16 residues. This TCR derives from a woman aged 45-65 years in good health and CMV-seronegative. The chain joins TRBV5-1 to TRBJ1-2, with TRBD1 as a possible D gene (5 bases). The specimen was PBMCs. CDR3 coding DNA: TGCGCCAGCAGCTTGGCCAGGGTGGGACTCGACTATGGCTACACCTTC. Its protein is CASSLARVGLDYGYTF.